This record concerns one T cell receptor beta chain sequence. Its antigen is not identified. One junction end does not reproduce the germline sequence, and a read error may be involved. These data originate in a study of tumor and adjacent non-tumor tissue in lung cancer. Study as a whole: The patients, 10 to 11 men and about five women, were about 31 to 80 with stage I to III disease.

The study's findings and limits: Tumor tissue had significantly higher TCR diversity than normal lung.

A modified ARM-PCR protocol with three rounds of nested PCR amplified TCRbeta. TCRdb redid the calling of the multiplex PCR reads with MiXCR, one entry per CDR3 protein. The sample lists roughly 120,000 distinct CDR3 sequences, around 82% occurring once. The template was RNA from unsorted bulk tissue. Donors were chemotherapy-naive, newly diagnosed lung cancer surgical patients in China, August–late 2014. CDR1 is SQVTM, CDR2 ANQGSEA, per germline. The CDR3 length is 16 residues. The sample was lung tumor tissue. The V and J genes are TRBV29-1 and TRBJ2-5; TRBD1 is a possible D gene (6 bases). The receptor was isolated from a man in his 70s with non-small cell lung cancer. CDR3 in amino acids: CNPEPYLQTGQDTQYF. The CDR3 DNA is TGCAACCCCGAGCCCTACCTCCAGACAGGTCAAGATACCCAGTACTTC.